Listed below are T cell receptor beta chains from one sample, sequenced in a study of T cells in Graves' hyperthyroidism and ophthalmopathy. From the multiplex PCR reads, TCRdb called clonotypes with MiXCR, one entry per CDR3 protein. The sample holds about 250,000 distinct CDR3 sequences, approximately 25% seen once. Sequences were obtained from blood. Receptor source: a woman between 40 and 50 years old with Graves' ophthalmopathy. The CDR3 runs from the conserved cysteine through the conserved F or W. The order of the fields is clone size, D gene, V gene, J gene, CDR3 protein, CDR3 DNA. D genes are given only for firm matches. Clone size, where shown, is once, few, many, or a class for clones that have expanded.

size: many; D: -; V: TRBV6-1; J: TRBJ1-2; CDR3: CASSDTTVDGYTF; DNA: TGTGCCAGCAGTGACACGACAGTCGATGGCTACACCTTC
size: -; D: -; V: TRBV6-2/TRBV6-3; J: TRBJ1-2; CDR3: CASSYAGSRNYGYTF; DNA: TGTGCCAGCAGTTACGCAGGGAGTAGGAACTATGGCTACACCTTC
size: many; D: TRBD2; V: TRBV2; J: TRBJ2-7; CDR3: CASSAVAGAYEQYF; DNA: TGTGCCAGCAGTGCTGTAGCGGGAGCCTACGAGCAGTACTTC
size: many; D: TRBD1; V: TRBV18; J: TRBJ2-7; CDR3: CASSPSRQGVWEQYF; DNA: TGTGCCAGCTCACCCTCCCGACAGGGGGTTTGGGAGCAGTACTTC
size: -; D: TRBD1; V: TRBV7-6; J: TRBJ2-7; CDR3: CASSWGTGTKREQYF; DNA: TGTGCCAGCAGTTGGGGGACAGGGACGAAACGCGAGCAGTACTTC
size: many; D: -; V: TRBV3-1; J: TRBJ1-1; CDR3: CASSQDEVSAFF; DNA: TGTGCCAGCAGCCAAGATGAGGTGTCGGCTTTCTTT
size: many; D: -; V: TRBV28; J: TRBJ1-5; CDR3: CASSLTPGGYQPQHF; DNA: TGTGCCAGCAGTTTAACACCCGGAGGCTATCAGCCCCAGCATTTT
size: -; D: -; V: TRBV28; J: TRBJ2-7; CDR3: CASQGLGLYYEQYF; DNA: TGTGCCAGCCAGGGTCTCGGGCTCTACTACGAGCAGTACTTC
size: many; D: TRBD2; V: TRBV24-1; J: TRBJ2-5; CDR3: CATSNPGGQETQYF; DNA: TGTGCCACCAGTAATCCGGGAGGGCAAGAGACCCAGTACTTC
size: -; D: -; V: TRBV28; J: TRBJ2-7; CDR3: CASSLFGKGTYEQYF; DNA: TGTGCCAGCAGTTTGTTTGGAAAAGGGACCTACGAGCAGTACTTC
size: -; D: -; V: TRBV28; J: TRBJ2-7; CDR3: CASCSPTYEQYF; DNA: TGTGCCAGCTGCAGTCCCACCTACGAGCAGTACTTC
size: many; D: -; V: TRBV7-2; J: TRBJ2-5; CDR3: CASSRLPGETQYF; DNA: TGTGCCAGCAGCCGTTTACCGGGAGAGACCCAGTACTTC
size: many; D: TRBD1; V: TRBV5-1; J: TRBJ1-2; CDR3: CASSLGGITGVDGYTF; DNA: TGCGCCAGCAGCTTGGGCGGCATCACAGGGGTTGATGGCTACACCTTC
size: many; D: TRBD1; V: TRBV7-3; J: TRBJ2-7; CDR3: CASSNGTASYEQYF; DNA: TGTGCCAGCAGCAACGGGACAGCCAGCTACGAGCAGTACTTC
size: many; D: TRBD1; V: TRBV11-2; J: TRBJ2-7; CDR3: CASSPETGASYEQYF; DNA: TGTGCCAGCAGCCCCGAGACAGGGGCGTCGTACGAGCAGTACTTC
size: few; D: -; V: TRBV6-2/TRBV6-3; J: TRBJ1-2; CDR3: CASSYRTAGYIYGYTF; DNA: TGTGCCAGCAGTTACCGGACAGCCGGATATATCTATGGCTACACCTTC
size: many; D: -; V: TRBV7-8; J: TRBJ1-1; CDR3: CASTAGTVNTEAFF; DNA: TGTGCCAGCACCGCTGGGACGGTGAACACTGAAGCTTTCTTT
size: many; D: -; V: TRBV29-1; J: TRBJ1-1; CDR3: CSVVENTEAFF; DNA: TGCAGCGTTGTTGAGAACACTGAAGCTTTCTTT
size: many; D: -; V: TRBV7-8; J: TRBJ1-1; CDR3: CASSLERAYVTEAFF; DNA: TGTGCCAGCAGCTTGGAAAGGGCATACGTCACTGAAGCTTTCTTT
size: few; D: -; V: TRBV27; J: TRBJ2-7; CDR3: CASRVGVTSYEQYF; DNA: TGTGCCAGCCGGGTTGGGGTGACCTCCTACGAGCAGTACTTC
size: many; D: -; V: TRBV2; J: TRBJ2-3; CDR3: CASSDNGSLGDTQYF; DNA: TGTGCCAGCAGTGACAACGGGAGTCTTGGAGATACGCAGTATTTT
size: many; D: -; V: TRBV20-1; J: TRBJ1-2; CDR3: CSARDKRQDFTLLNYGYTF; DNA: TGCAGTGCTAGAGATAAAAGACAGGATTTTACTTTACTTAACTATGGCTACACCTTC
size: many; D: -; V: TRBV5-1; J: TRBJ1-1; CDR3: CASSLFGGMNTEAFF; DNA: TGCGCCAGCAGCTTGTTTGGGGGCATGAACACTGAAGCTTTCTTT
size: -; D: TRBD2; V: TRBV13; J: TRBJ2-5; CDR3: CASSPKASGTGTQYF; DNA: TGTGCCAGCAGCCCCAAGGCTAGCGGGACCGGGACCCAGTACTTC
size: many; D: TRBD2; V: TRBV12-3/TRBV12-4; J: TRBJ2-5; CDR3: CASRPGLAGVVETQYF; DNA: TGTGCCAGCAGACCAGGACTAGCGGGAGTAGTTGAGACCCAGTACTTC
size: many; D: TRBD2; V: TRBV11-1; J: TRBJ2-7; CDR3: CASSSPRGRATYEQYF; DNA: TGTGCCAGCAGCTCCCCTCGGGGGAGGGCTACCTACGAGCAGTACTTC
size: many; D: TRBD1; V: TRBV24-1; J: TRBJ2-6; CDR3: CATSDPTPGQRGANVLTF; DNA: TGTGCCACCAGTGATCCCACTCCGGGACAGAGAGGGGCCAACGTCCTGACTTTC
size: -; D: -; V: TRBV20-1; J: TRBJ2-5; CDR3: CSAFSVTSGLQETQYF; DNA: TGCAGTGCTTTCTCTGTTACTAGTGGGTTACAAGAGACCCAGTACTTC
size: few; D: TRBD2; V: TRBV7-2; J: TRBJ2-5; CDR3: CASSLRSGERWPQYF; DNA: TGTGCCAGCAGCTTGAGGAGCGGGGAACGGTGGCCCCAGTACTTC
size: many; D: -; V: TRBV7-9; J: TRBJ1-5; CDR3: CASSLGGDNQPQHF; DNA: TGTGCCAGCAGCCTTGGGGGAGACAATCAGCCCCAGCATTTT
size: -; D: -; V: TRBV20-1; J: TRBJ2-7; CDR3: CSARVVGSYEQYF; DNA: TGCAGTGCTAGAGTTGTGGGATCCTACGAGCAGTACTTC
size: many; D: -; V: TRBV28; J: TRBJ1-5; CDR3: CASSPGASDQPQHF; DNA: TGTGCCAGCAGCCCCGGAGCATCCGATCAGCCCCAGCATTTT
size: -; D: -; V: TRBV28; J: TRBJ2-5; CDR3: CASSLPSGRETQYF; DNA: -
size: -; D: TRBD2; V: TRBV12-3/TRBV12-4; J: TRBJ2-2; CDR3: CASPRAGTSGTGAGELFF; DNA: TGTGCCAGCCCCCGGGCCGGGACTAGCGGAACTGGGGCCGGGGAGCTGTTTTTT
size: many; D: -; V: TRBV6-1; J: TRBJ1-3; CDR3: CASSEVGASGNTIYF; DNA: TGTGCCAGCAGTGAAGTCGGTGCTTCTGGAAACACCATATATTTT
size: many; D: -; V: TRBV18; J: TRBJ2-5; CDR3: CASSANNGGSQETQYF; DNA: TGTGCCAGCTCAGCGAACAACGGGGGATCACAAGAGACCCAGTACTTC
size: -; D: -; V: TRBV12-3/TRBV12-4; J: TRBJ2-5; CDR3: CASTPIHAETQYF; DNA: TGTGCCAGCACCCCGATACACGCGGAGACCCAGTACTTC